This T cell receptor (beta chain) was profiled in a study of OX40 agonist ivuxolimab in advanced cancers. CDR1 and CDR2 (germline): MDHEN, SYDVKM. The CDR3 contains 16 residues. The V gene lost 0 bases and the J gene lost 0 bases, with 11 bases spanning the gap. Data came from immunoSEQ multiplex PCR; TCRdb stores just in-frame clones and leaves some out. This sample has tens of thousands of clones; 85% to 90% occur once, and the top ten carry about 11%. To note about this clone: The antigen remains undetermined.

Notes on the study in general: Circulating CD4+ and CD8+ T cells showed clonal expansion by week 6 at 0.1 to 3.0 mg/kg.

The receptor comes from an adult with an advanced solid tumor such as melanoma, head and neck, liver or kidney cancer. The rearrangement uses TRBV28 and TRBJ1-1; D remains unclear. Sequenced material: CD4+ or CD8+ T cells sorted from blood, taken in a trial of the OX40 agonist ivuxolimab. The CDR3 coding sequence is TGTGCCAGCAGTTTATGGCGGAAACTCATGAACACTGAAGCTTTCTTT. This sequence encodes CASSLWRKLMNTEAFF.